This T cell receptor beta chain was observed in a study of blood T cell repertoires in COVID-19. Whole-study context: Samples of COVID-19 (acute and convalescent) were obtained from the United States, Italy and Spain.

Per the authors' pipeline: Reference gene primer amplification gave estimated nucleated cell counts. Sequencing used immunoSEQ multiplex PCR; TCRdb keeps in-frame clones, though not all of them. V, J and clone size derive from that table, while D and trimming were established from the DNA sequence. The sample holds 250,000 to 400,000 clones, 70% to 90% seen once. Trimming cost V 4 bases and J 0 bases, with 9 bases left between them. CDR1 is SGHKS, CDR2 YYEKEE, per germline (reference sequence). The CDR3 is made up of 14 amino acids. Participants were placed into cohorts based on the clinical history they reported. Cohort 3 recovery required two negative PCRs, clearance, or symptom resolution.

The TCR comes from a young woman who had recovered from COVID-19. The rearrangement uses TRBV5-5 and TRBJ2-3, with D maybe TRBD2 (6 bases). Sequencing input: PBMCs or T cells enriched from blood (not recorded which). CDR3: CASSRGLSTDTQYF. The DNA of the CDR3 is TGTGCCAGCAGCCGGGGACTTAGCACAGATACGCAGTATTTT. Supplemented by reference TRBV5-5 and TRBJ2-3, the full variable domain reads DAGVTQSPTHLIKTRGQQVTLRCSPISGHKSVSWYQQVLGQGPQFIFQYYEKEERGRGNFPDRFSARQFPNYSSELNVNALLLGDSALYLCASSRGLSTDTQYFGPGTRLTVL.